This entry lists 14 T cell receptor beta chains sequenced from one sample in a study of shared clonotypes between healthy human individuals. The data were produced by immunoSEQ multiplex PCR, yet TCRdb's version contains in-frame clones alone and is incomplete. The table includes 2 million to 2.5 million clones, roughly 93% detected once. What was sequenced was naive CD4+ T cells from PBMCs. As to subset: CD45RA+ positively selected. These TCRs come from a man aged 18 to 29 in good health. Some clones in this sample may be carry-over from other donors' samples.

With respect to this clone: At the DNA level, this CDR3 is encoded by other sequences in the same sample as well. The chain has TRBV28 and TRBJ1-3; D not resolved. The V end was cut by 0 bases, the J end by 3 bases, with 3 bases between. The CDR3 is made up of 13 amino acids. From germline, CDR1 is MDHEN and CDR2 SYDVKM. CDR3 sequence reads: CASSLWGGNTIYF. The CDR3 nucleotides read TGTGCCAGCAGTTTATGGGGTGGAAACACCATATATTTT.

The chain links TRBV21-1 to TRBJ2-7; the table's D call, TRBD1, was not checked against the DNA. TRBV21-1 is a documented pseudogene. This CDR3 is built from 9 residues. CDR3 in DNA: TGTGCCGGGCCGTACGAGCAGTACTTC. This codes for CAGPYEQYF.

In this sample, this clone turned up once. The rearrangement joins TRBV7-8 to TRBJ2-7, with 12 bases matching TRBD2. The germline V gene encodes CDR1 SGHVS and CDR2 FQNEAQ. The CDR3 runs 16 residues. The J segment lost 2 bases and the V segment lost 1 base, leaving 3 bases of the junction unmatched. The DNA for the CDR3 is TGTGCCAGCAGCTTAGGACTAGCGGGAGCTCCCTACGAGCAGTACTTC. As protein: CASSLGLAGAPYEQYF.

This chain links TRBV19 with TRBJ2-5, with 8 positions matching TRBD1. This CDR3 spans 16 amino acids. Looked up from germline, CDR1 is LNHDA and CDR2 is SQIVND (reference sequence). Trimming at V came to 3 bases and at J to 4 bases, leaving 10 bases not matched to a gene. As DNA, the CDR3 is TGTGCCAGTAGTATTTATGGCAGGGGGCGGGGAGAGACCCAGTACTTC. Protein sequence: CASSIYGRGRGETQYF.

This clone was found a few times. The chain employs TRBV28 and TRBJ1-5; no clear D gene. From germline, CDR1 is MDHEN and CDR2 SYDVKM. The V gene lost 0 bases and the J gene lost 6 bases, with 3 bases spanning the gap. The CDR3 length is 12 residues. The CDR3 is CASSLWRQPQHF. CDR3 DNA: TGTGCCAGCAGTTTATGGCGTCAGCCCCAGCATTTT.

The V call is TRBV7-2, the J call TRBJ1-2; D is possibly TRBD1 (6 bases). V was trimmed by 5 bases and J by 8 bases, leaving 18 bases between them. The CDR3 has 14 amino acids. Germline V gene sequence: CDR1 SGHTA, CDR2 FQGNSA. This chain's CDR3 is CASSAGPGARGYTF. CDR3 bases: TGTGCCAGCAGCGCCGGGCCGGGGGCGCGGGGCTACACCTTC. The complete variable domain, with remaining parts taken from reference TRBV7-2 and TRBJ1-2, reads GAGVSQSPSNKVTEKGKDVELRCDPISGHTALYWYRQSLGQGLEFLIYFQGNSAPDKSGLPSDRFSAERTGGSVSTLTIQRTQQEDSAVYLCASSAGPGARGYTFGSGTRLTVV.

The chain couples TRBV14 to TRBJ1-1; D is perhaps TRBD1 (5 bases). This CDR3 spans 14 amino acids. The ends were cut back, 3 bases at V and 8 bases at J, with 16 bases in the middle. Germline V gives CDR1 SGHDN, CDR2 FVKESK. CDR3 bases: TGTGCCAGCAGCCAGGGACTCTGGGGGAAGGAAGCTTTCTTT. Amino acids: CASSQGLWGKEAFF.

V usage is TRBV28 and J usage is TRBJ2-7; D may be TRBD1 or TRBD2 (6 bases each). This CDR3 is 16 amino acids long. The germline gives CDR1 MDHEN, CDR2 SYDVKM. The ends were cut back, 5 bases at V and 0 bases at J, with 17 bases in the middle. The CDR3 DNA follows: TGTGCCAGCAGTAGGGGGGCAGGATCCATCTCCTACGAGCAGTACTTC. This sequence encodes CASSRGAGSISYEQYF.

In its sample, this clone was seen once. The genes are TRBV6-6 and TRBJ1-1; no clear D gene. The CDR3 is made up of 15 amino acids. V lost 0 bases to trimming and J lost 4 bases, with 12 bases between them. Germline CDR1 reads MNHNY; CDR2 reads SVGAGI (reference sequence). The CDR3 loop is CASSYSLERVTEAFF. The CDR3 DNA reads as TGTGCCAGCAGTTACTCCCTTGAAAGGGTCACTGAAGCTTTCTTT.

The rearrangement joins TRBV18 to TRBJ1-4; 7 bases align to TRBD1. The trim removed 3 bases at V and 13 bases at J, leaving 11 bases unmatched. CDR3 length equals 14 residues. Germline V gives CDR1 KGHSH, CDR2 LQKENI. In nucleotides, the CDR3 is TGTGCCAGCTCACCCTACAGGGGCCGAGCCGGACTGTTTTTT. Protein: CASSPYRGRAGLFF.

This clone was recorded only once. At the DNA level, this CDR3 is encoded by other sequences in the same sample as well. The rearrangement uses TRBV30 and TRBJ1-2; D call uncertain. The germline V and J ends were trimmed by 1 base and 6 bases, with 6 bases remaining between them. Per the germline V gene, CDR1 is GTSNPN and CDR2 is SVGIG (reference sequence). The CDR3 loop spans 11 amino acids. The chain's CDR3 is CAWSDRDGYTF. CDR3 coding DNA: TGTGCCTGGAGTGACAGAGATGGCTACACCTTC.

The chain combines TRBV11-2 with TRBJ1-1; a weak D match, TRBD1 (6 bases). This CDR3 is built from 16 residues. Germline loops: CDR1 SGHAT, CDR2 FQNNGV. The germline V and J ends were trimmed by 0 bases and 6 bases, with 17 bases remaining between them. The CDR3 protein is CASSLDLWGASAEAFF. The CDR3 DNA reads TGTGCCAGCAGCTTAGATCTTTGGGGGGCTAGCGCTGAAGCTTTCTTT. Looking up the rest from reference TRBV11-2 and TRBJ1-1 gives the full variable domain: EAGVAQSPRYKIIEKRQSVAFWCNPISGHATLYWYQQILGQGPKLLIQFQNNGVVDDSQLPKDRFSAERLKGVDSTLKIQPAKLEDSAVYLCASSLDLWGASAEAFFGQGTRLTVV.

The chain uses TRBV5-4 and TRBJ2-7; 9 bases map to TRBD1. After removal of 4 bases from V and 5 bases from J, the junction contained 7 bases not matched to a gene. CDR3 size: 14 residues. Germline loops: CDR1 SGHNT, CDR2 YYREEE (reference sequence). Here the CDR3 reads CASSPGTGRNEQYF. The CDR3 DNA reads TGTGCCAGCAGCCCCGGGACAGGGAGGAACGAGCAGTACTTC.

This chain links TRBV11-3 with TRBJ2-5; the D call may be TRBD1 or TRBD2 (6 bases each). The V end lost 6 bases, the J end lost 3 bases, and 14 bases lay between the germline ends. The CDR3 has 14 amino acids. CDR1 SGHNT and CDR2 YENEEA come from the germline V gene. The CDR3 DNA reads TGTGCCAGCAGTCCCGAGGGGGGAAAAGAGACCCAGTACTTC. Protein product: CASSPEGGKETQYF.